Below are 22 T cell receptor beta chains sequenced from a single sample in a study of blood T cell repertoires in COVID-19. TCRdb's copy holds only in-frame clones and misses some; the assay was immunoSEQ multiplex PCR. Counted here are some 290,000 clones, approximately 91% occurring once; the ten biggest clones make up 3.5% to 5%. Sequencing used PBMCs or T cells enriched from blood (not recorded which). The receptors originated from a woman under 40 who had been exposed to COVID-19.

This clone was seen a single time. The V call is TRBV3-1 (or the pseudogene TRBV3-2), the J call TRBJ2-7; TRBD2 is a possible D gene (7 bases). This CDR3 region has 14 residues. Trimming took 7 bases from V and 3 from J, leaving 16 bases between them. Germline values: CDR1 LGHDT, CDR2 YNNKEL (reference sequence). CDR3 sequence reads: CASTLGGTSYEQYF. The CDR3 DNA is TGTGCCAGCACCCTGGGGGGGACAAGCTACGAGCAGTACTTC.

The chain joins TRBV19 to TRBJ1-4; 7 bases map to TRBD1. The germline V gene has CDR1 LNHDA and CDR2 SQIVND (reference sequence). V was clipped by 0 bases and J by 8 bases; unmatched bases: 3. The CDR3 length is 14 residues. The CDR3 is CASSIDRGQEKLFF. CDR3 sequence (DNA): TGTGCCAGTAGTATAGATAGGGGACAGGAAAAACTGTTTTTT.

The gene calls are TRBV4-3 and TRBJ2-3, with TRBD2 identical over 11 bases. The CDR3 runs 19 residues. The germline CDR1 and CDR2 sequences are LGHNA and YSLEER. Losses at the gene ends were 0 bases for V and 6 bases for J; bases not matched to a gene: 14. The CDR3 DNA sequence: TGCGCCAGCAGCCAAGATACTAGCGGGGGTGCTGGGTTCAGGGATACGCAGTATTTT. As protein: CASSQDTSGGAGFRDTQYF.

V is TRBV6-6 and J is TRBJ2-3; weak D call: TRBD1 (6 bases). Germline lookup yields CDR1 MNHNY and CDR2 SVGAGI (reference sequence). V gave up 2 bases and J gave up 3 bases, with 12 bases separating them. CDR3 length: 15 residues. The chain's CDR3 is CASSYQGSRTDTQYF. The CDR3 DNA follows: TGTGCCAGCAGTTACCAGGGGTCACGGACAGATACGCAGTATTTT.

The chain has TRBV18 and TRBJ2-3; no clear D. Per germline, CDR1 KGHSH and CDR2 LQKENI. The CDR3 has 15 residues. V lost 3 bases to trimming and J lost 2 bases, with 12 bases between them. The chain's CDR3 is CASSPRSSATDTQYF. The CDR3 region has the DNA TGTGCCAGCTCACCTAGGAGTTCCGCCACAGATACGCAGTATTTT. Looking up the rest from reference TRBV18 and TRBJ2-3 gives the full variable domain: NAGVMQNPRHLVRRRGQEARLRCSPMKGHSHVYWYRQLPEEGLKFMVYLQKENIIDESGMPKERFSAEFPKEGPSILRIQQVVRGDSAAYFCASSPRSSATDTQYFGPGTRLTVL.

The chain is built from TRBV18 and TRBJ1-1, with TRBD1 identical over 7 bases. With V trimmed by 6 bases and J by 8 bases, 9 bases remained unmatched. Germline values: CDR1 KGHSH, CDR2 LQKENI. The CDR3 is made up of 13 amino acids. For the CDR3, the DNA is TGTGCCAGCTCCCCAGGGACAGAGTTGGAAGCTTTCTTT. Protein product: CASSPGTELEAFF. The full variable domain, its missing parts supplied by reference TRBV18 and TRBJ1-1, is NAGVMQNPRHLVRRRGQEARLRCSPMKGHSHVYWYRQLPEEGLKFMVYLQKENIIDESGMPKERFSAEFPKEGPSILRIQQVVRGDSAAYFCASSPGTELEAFFGQGTRLTVV.

The gene calls are TRBV2 and TRBJ1-1; 8 nucleotides agree with TRBD1. The length of the CDR3 is 14 residues. The trim removed 6 bases at V and 3 bases at J, leaving 6 bases unmatched. CDR1 and CDR2 (germline): SNHLY, FYNNEI. DNA of the CDR3: TGTGCCAGCAGCCATATGACAGGGGACACTGAAGCTTTCTTT. Protein product: CASSHMTGDTEAFF.

This chain connects TRBV5-8 to TRBJ1-1; D remains unclear. With 2 bases removed from V and 5 bases from J, the gap between germline ends came to 16 bases. CDR3 length equals 15 residues. Per germline, CDR1 SGHTS and CDR2 YDEGEE. CDR3 DNA: TGTGCCAGCAGCTTACTTCTCGCGGCGGGGACTGAAGCTTTCTTT. Protein: CASSLLLAAGTEAFF. Full variable domain (missing parts from reference TRBV5-8 and TRBJ1-1): EAGVTQSPTHLIKTRGQQATLRCSPISGHTSVYWYQQALGLGLQFLLWYDEGEERNRGNFPPRFSGRQFPNYSSELNVNALELEDSALYLCASSLLLAAGTEAFFGQGTRLTVV.

This chain connects TRBV2 to TRBJ2-7; 8 bases agree with TRBD1. CDR3 length: 14 residues. J lost 4 bases, V lost 5 bases, and 7 bases had no gene match. Germline V lookup: CDR1 SNHLY, CDR2 FYNNEI. The CDR3 sequence is CASSSTGGEYEQYF. CDR3 DNA sequence: TGTGCCAGCAGTAGTACAGGGGGAGAGTACGAGCAGTACTTC.

J is TRBJ1-5 and V is TRBV7-9; TRBD1 might be the D (5 bases). This CDR3 has 14 amino acids. The V gene lost 8 bases and the J gene lost 5 bases, with 16 bases spanning the gap. Germline V CDR1 and CDR2: SEHNR, FQNEAQ (reference sequence). The DNA for the CDR3 is TGTGCCAGCGGCCTCGCGGGGCTTGATCAGCCCCAGCATTTT. Translation gives CASGLAGLDQPQHF.

V is TRBV19 and J is TRBJ1-2, with TRBD1 matching 7 bases. CDR1 is LNHDA and CDR2 is SQIVND in the germline V gene (reference sequence). V gave up 5 bases and J gave up 4 bases; unmatched junction bases: 7. CDR3 length: 14 amino acids. CDR3: CASSLRGDAYGYTF. In DNA form, the CDR3 reads TGTGCCAGTAGTCTCAGGGGGGACGCCTATGGCTACACCTTC.

The genes are TRBV19 and TRBJ2-2, with D possibly TRBD2 on 7 matching bases. Germline V CDR1 and CDR2: LNHDA, SQIVND (reference sequence). CDR3 length equals 15 residues. Deletions cut 6 bases from V and 4 bases from J, with 15 bases between. The CDR3 spells CASRVWGGGTGELFF. In DNA form, the CDR3 reads TGTGCCAGTAGAGTCTGGGGGGGCGGCACCGGGGAGCTGTTTTTT.

The gene calls are TRBV6-5 and TRBJ2-2; tentative D call: TRBD1 (6 bases). V shed 6 bases and J shed 7 bases, with 12 bases lying between them. CDR1 and CDR2 (germline): MNHEY, SVGAGI. The CDR3 runs 13 residues. The chain's CDR3 is CASSITGNGELFF. Written as DNA, the CDR3 is TGTGCCAGCAGCATTACAGGGAACGGGGAGCTGTTTTTT.

The chain uses TRBV9 and TRBJ2-3, with D perhaps matching TRBD2 (6 bases). The CDR3 is 15 amino acids. V was shortened by 4 bases and J by 6 bases, with 18 bases between the two germline ends. Germline CDR1 and CDR2: SGDLS and YYNGEE. The CDR3 DNA sequence: TGTGCCAGCAGCTACACCGGGACTGAAGGGGATACGCAGTATTTT. The encoded protein is CASSYTGTEGDTQYF.

Notes on this clone: Other nucleotide sequences in the sample specify the same CDR3. This rearrangement joins TRBV5-1 to TRBJ1-2; D not certain. The CDR3 sequence is 13 residues long. The germline gives CDR1 SGHRS, CDR2 YFSETQ. V lost 4 bases and J 4 bases, leaving 11 bases between the germline ends. DNA of the CDR3: TGCGCCAGCAGCCTAGGAGGTGCCTATGGCTACACCTTC. Amino acids: CASSLGGAYGYTF.

This sequence joins TRBV5-1 and TRBJ2-3; 8 bases fit TRBD2. V dropped 2 bases and J dropped 5; count of bases not matched to a gene: 7. Germline values: CDR1 SGHRS, CDR2 YFSETQ. CDR3 length: 15 residues. Written as DNA, the CDR3 is TGCGCCAGCAGCTTTTTAGCGGGGCGTGGAGATACGCAGTATTTT. This translates into CASSFLAGRGDTQYF.

The CDR3 region is CASSSTVLKNIQYF. Written as DNA, the CDR3 is TGTGCCAGCAGCTCCACGGTTCTCAAAAACATTCAGTACTTC. The chain links TRBV5-4 to TRBJ2-4; D is unresolved. CDR1 SGHNT and CDR2 YYREEE come from the germline V gene (reference sequence). The CDR3 contains 14 residues. Trimming took 3 bases from V and 3 from J, leaving 10 bases between them.

The chain is built from TRBV27 and TRBJ1-2; maybe TRBD1 (5 bases). CDR3 size: 13 residues. Germline V gene data show CDR1 as MNHEY and CDR2 as SMNVEV (reference sequence). V dropped 3 bases and J dropped 4 bases, with 9 bases sitting between them. The CDR3 DNA reads as TGTGCCAGCAGTTTGGGGCAGGCCTATGGCTACACCTTC. This codes for CASSLGQAYGYTF.

This chain uses TRBV18 with TRBJ1-5; TRBD1 is a possible D gene (5 bases). The V gene's germline CDR1 is KGHSH and CDR2 LQKENI. There are 16 residues in the CDR3. V was trimmed by 0 bases and J by 3 bases, leaving 12 bases between them. Here the CDR3 reads CASSPPNTGFNQPQHF. CDR3 DNA: TGTGCCAGCTCACCACCTAATACAGGATTCAATCAGCCCCAGCATTTT.

The J gene is TRBJ1-5, the V gene TRBV18; 7 nucleotides align to TRBD1. V lost 6 bases and J lost 4; bases outside the gene matches: 12. Per germline, CDR1 KGHSH and CDR2 LQKENI. The CDR3 loop spans 16 amino acids. The CDR3, as DNA: TGTGCCAGCTCCCAAACGTCGGGACAGATGAATCAGCCCCAGCATTTT. Amino acid sequence: CASSQTSGQMNQPQHF.

The V and J genes are TRBV5-1 and TRBJ2-7, with D perhaps TRBD1 (6 bases). The CDR3 runs 13 residues. V lost 3 bases, J lost 7 bases, and 14 bases lay in between. From germline, CDR1 is SGHRS and CDR2 YFSETQ. The chain's CDR3 is CASSSRGSREQYF. The CDR3 region has the DNA TGCGCCAGCAGCTCAAGGGGGTCGAGAGAGCAGTACTTC.

This sequence joins TRBV18 and TRBJ1-6, with D possibly matching TRBD1 (5 bases). This CDR3 has 15 residues. Deletions cut 3 bases from V and 4 bases from J, with 10 bases between. Germline values: CDR1 KGHSH, CDR2 LQKENI. The CDR3 DNA reads TGTGCCAGCTCACCGGGGCGGTGGTATAATTCACCCCTCCACTTT. Translating it yields CASSPGRWYNSPLHF.